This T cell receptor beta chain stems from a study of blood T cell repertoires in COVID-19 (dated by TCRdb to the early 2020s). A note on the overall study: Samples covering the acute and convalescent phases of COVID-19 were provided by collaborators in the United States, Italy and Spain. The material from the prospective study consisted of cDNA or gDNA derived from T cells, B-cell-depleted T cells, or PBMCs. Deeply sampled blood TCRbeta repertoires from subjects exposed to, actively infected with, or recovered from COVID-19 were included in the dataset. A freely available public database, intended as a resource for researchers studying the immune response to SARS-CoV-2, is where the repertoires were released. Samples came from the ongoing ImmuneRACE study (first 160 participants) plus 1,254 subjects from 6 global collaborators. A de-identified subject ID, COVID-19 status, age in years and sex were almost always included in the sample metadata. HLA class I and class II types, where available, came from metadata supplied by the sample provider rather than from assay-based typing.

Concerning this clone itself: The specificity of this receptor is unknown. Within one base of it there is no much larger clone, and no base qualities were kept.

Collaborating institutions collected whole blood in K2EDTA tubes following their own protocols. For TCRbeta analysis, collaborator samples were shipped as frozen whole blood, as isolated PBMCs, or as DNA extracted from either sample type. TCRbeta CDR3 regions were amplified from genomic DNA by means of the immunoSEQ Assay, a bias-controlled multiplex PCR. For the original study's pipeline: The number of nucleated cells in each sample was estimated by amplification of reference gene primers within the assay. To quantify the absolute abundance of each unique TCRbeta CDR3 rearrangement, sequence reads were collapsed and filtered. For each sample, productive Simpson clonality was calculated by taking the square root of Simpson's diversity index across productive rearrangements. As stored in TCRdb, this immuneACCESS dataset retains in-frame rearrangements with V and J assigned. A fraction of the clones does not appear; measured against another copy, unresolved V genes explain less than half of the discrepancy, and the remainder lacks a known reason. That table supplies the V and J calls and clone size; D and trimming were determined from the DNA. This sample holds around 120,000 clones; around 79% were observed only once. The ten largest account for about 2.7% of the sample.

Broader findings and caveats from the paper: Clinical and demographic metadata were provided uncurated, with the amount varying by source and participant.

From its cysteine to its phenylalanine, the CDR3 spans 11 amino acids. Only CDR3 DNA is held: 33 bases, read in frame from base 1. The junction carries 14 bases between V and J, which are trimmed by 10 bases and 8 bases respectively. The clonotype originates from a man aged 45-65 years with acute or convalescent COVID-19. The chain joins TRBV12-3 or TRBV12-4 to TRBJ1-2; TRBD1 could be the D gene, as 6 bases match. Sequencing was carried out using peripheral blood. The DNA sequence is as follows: TGTGCCATCCCGCTGGGGGCCGGCTACACCTTC. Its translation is CAIPLGAGYTF.